Listed below are T cell receptor beta chains from one sample, sequenced in a study of blood T cell repertoires in COVID-19. Profiled with immunoSEQ multiplex PCR; TCRdb holds only in-frame clones, not every one. Of roughly 250,000 clones listed, just over 90% were seen once; the top ten hold 1.5% to 2%. Material for sequencing was PBMCs or T cells enriched from blood (not recorded which). Every receptor here comes from a young woman who had recovered from COVID-19. CDR3s include the opening cysteine and the closing phenylalanine or tryptophan. Fields, in order: J gene, V gene, D gene, CDR3 length, clone size, CDR3 DNA, CDR3 protein. The D gene is left open where the match is weak. The size entry is marked missing in some rows and otherwise reads once, few, many or a size class.

J: TRBJ1-6
V: TRBV11-3
D: -
length: 14
size: once
DNA: TGTGCCAGCAGCCAAATGGACTCCGGGAGGCCCCTCCACTTT
CDR3: CASSQMDSGRPLHF

J: TRBJ1-2
V: TRBV10-1
D: TRBD1
length: 13
size: -
DNA: TGCGCCAGCAGGGCCACAGGGGTGAATGGCTACACCTTC
CDR3: CASRATGVNGYTF

J: TRBJ1-2
V: TRBV4-1
D: TRBD1
length: 17
size: -
DNA: TGCGCCAGCAGCCAAGGCTTCTCCGGGACAGGGGAAAAAGGCTACACCTTC
CDR3: CASSQGFSGTGEKGYTF

J: TRBJ1-5
V: TRBV6-2/TRBV6-3
D: -
length: 13
size: -
DNA: TGTGCCAGCAGTTACAAGGAGAATCAGCCCCAGCATTTT
CDR3: CASSYKENQPQHF

J: TRBJ2-3
V: TRBV12-3/TRBV12-4
D: -
length: 13
size: -
DNA: TGTGCCAGCATGAAAACAGGTGCAGATACGCAGTATTTT
CDR3: CASMKTGADTQYF

J: TRBJ2-7
V: TRBV6-6
D: TRBD2
length: 10
size: -
DNA: TGTGCCAGCGGAGCGGGAGTAGTGTACTTC
CDR3: CASGAGVVYF

J: TRBJ1-2
V: TRBV21-1
D: -
length: 19
size: -
DNA: TGTGCCAGCAGGGAAACTCCTTTTGGGACAAAGAGGTTTAACTATGGCTACACCTTC
CDR3: CASRETPFGTKRFNYGYTF

J: TRBJ2-7
V: TRBV28
D: TRBD2
length: 12
size: few
DNA: TGTGCCAGCAGTTTGGCGGGGGTCGAGCAGTACTTC
CDR3: CASSLAGVEQYF

J: TRBJ1-5
V: TRBV6-5
D: -
length: 15
size: -
DNA: TGTGCCAGCAGGGACTTGTGGGGGGGGCCTCAGCCCCAGCATTTT
CDR3: CASRDLWGGPQPQHF

J: TRBJ2-7
V: TRBV7-2
D: TRBD1
length: 15
size: -
DNA: TGTGCCAGCAGCTTAAATTCAGGACAGGGACGCGTAGTGTACTTC
CDR3: CASSLNSGQGRVVYF

J: TRBJ1-1
V: TRBV6-6
D: TRBD1
length: 12
size: -
DNA: TGTGCCAGCAGAGACAGGGTCTCTGAAGCTTTCTTT
CDR3: CASRDRVSEAFF

J: TRBJ1-3
V: TRBV7-3
D: -
length: 13
size: -
DNA: TGTGCCAGCAGCTCGGGGTTTGGAAACACCATATATTTT
CDR3: CASSSGFGNTIYF

J: TRBJ2-5
V: TRBV6-5
D: -
length: 13
size: -
DNA: TGTGCCCTAGAGAGGACAGTACGAGAGACCCAGTACTTC
CDR3: CALERTVRETQYF

J: TRBJ2-1
V: TRBV20-1
D: TRBD2
length: 16
size: -
DNA: TGCAGTGCTAGTAGAGTCTCGGGGGGGCCATGGACTGAGCAGTTCTTC
CDR3: CSASRVSGGPWTEQFF

J: TRBJ1-5
V: TRBV28
D: -
length: 14
size: -
DNA: TGTGCCAGCAGTTTGTCCAGGGGCTATCAGCCCCAGCATTTT
CDR3: CASSLSRGYQPQHF

J: TRBJ1-1
V: TRBV11-2
D: -
length: 16
size: -
DNA: TGTGCCAGCAGCTTTGGAGTCGGGGGGGATAACACTGAAGCTTTCTTT
CDR3: CASSFGVGGDNTEAFF

J: TRBJ1-3
V: TRBV7-9
D: -
length: 18
size: -
DNA: TGTGCCAGCAGCTCGATAATTAGACAGAAAGGCACTGGAAACACCATATATTTT
CDR3: CASSSIIRQKGTGNTIYF

J: TRBJ1-1
V: TRBV19
D: -
length: 15
size: -
DNA: TGTGCCAGTAGAATAGTGGGGCAGAGGAACACTGAAGCTTTCTTT
CDR3: CASRIVGQRNTEAFF

J: TRBJ1-2
V: TRBV5-1
D: -
length: 15
size: -
DNA: TGCGCCAGCAGACCCGAAGGAGTCCTTAACTATGGCTACACCTTC
CDR3: CASRPEGVLNYGYTF

J: TRBJ2-3
V: TRBV7-2
D: TRBD2
length: 15
size: -
DNA: TGTGCCAGCAGCTTAATGGGACTAAGCACAGATACGCAGTATTTT
CDR3: CASSLMGLSTDTQYF

J: TRBJ1-2
V: TRBV11-3
D: -
length: 14
size: -
DNA: TGTGCCAGCAGCCCGCGCGGGGGGATCTATGGCTACACCTTC
CDR3: CASSPRGGIYGYTF

J: TRBJ2-7
V: TRBV4-2
D: -
length: 13
size: many
DNA: TGTGCCAGCAGCCAAGATATCGTCGGCGAGCAGTACTTC
CDR3: CASSQDIVGEQYF

J: TRBJ2-3
V: TRBV15
D: -
length: 13
size: -
DNA: TGTGCCACCAGCGGGAGTAGGACAGATACGCAGTATTTT
CDR3: CATSGSRTDTQYF

J: TRBJ2-7
V: TRBV19
D: TRBD1
length: 15
size: -
DNA: TGTGCCAGTAGTTTCGGACAGGGGATCACCTACGAGCAGTACTTC
CDR3: CASSFGQGITYEQYF